This T cell receptor (beta chain) was observed in a study of a mutant IDH1 vaccine in newly diagnosed glioma. At the level of the study: Vaccination of patients was performed eight times, in weeks 1, 3, 5, 7, 11, 15, 19 and 23. Therapy received beforehand was radiotherapy, temozolomide, or both, with most patients given both.

With 3 bases removed from V and 2 bases from J, the gap between germline ends came to 8 bases. CDR1 and CDR2 from the germline V gene are LNHDA and SQIVND (reference sequence). The CDR3 runs 14 residues. General observations from the study: Vaccination elicited immune responses in approximately 93% of patients.

Time point described: week 11, during vaccination. One vaccine dose held 300 ug of mutant IDH1 20-mer peptide and came with topical imiquimod. Tumors from donors were new WHO grade 3 or 4 IDH1-mutant astrocytomas with ATRX loss. A remark on this clone: Its cognate antigen is unknown.

The method was immunoSEQ multiplex PCR; TCRdb's version includes in-frame clones alone and lacks a portion of them. The sample has fewer than 75,000 clones, around 85% seen once. This chain uses TRBV19 with TRBJ1-5, with D unresolved. This receptor was obtained from a woman between 50 and 59 years old with glioma. The material sequenced was PBMCs, taken from a glioma patient whose treatment included an IDH1 peptide vaccine. The CDR3 bases are TGTGCCAGTAGTATTGCGGCGGGCAATCAGCCCCAGCATTTT. It translates to CASSIAAGNQPQHF.